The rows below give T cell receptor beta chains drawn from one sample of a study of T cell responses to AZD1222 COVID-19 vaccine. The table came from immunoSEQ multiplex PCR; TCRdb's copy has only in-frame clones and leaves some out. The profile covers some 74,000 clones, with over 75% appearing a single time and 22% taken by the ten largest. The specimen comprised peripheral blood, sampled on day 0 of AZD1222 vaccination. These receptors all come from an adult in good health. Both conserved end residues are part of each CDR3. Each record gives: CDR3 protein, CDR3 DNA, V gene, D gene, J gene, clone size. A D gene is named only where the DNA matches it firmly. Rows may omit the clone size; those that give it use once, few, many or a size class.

cdr3_aa: CASSLEVTYEQYF; cdr3_nt: TGTGCCAGCAGTTTGGAAGTAACCTACGAGCAGTACTTC; v_call: TRBV12-3/TRBV12-4; d_call: -; j_call: TRBJ2-7; clone_size: once
cdr3_aa: CASSRGTGGAGQPQHF; cdr3_nt: TGTGCCAGCTCACGAGGGACAGGGGGCGCGGGGCAGCCCCAGCATTTT; v_call: TRBV18; d_call: TRBD1; j_call: TRBJ1-5; clone_size: -
cdr3_aa: CASSLDRSSYNEQFF; cdr3_nt: TGCGCCAGCAGCTTGGACCGTAGCTCCTACAATGAGCAGTTCTTC; v_call: TRBV5-1; d_call: -; j_call: TRBJ2-1; clone_size: few
cdr3_aa: CASTREGGPLYEQYF; cdr3_nt: TGTGCCAGCACCCGGGAGGGCGGCCCTCTCTACGAGCAGTACTTC; v_call: TRBV5-6; d_call: TRBD2; j_call: TRBJ2-7; clone_size: -
cdr3_aa: CASSSPPYGYTF; cdr3_nt: TGTGCCAGCAGTTCACCACCCTATGGCTACACCTTC; v_call: TRBV28; d_call: -; j_call: TRBJ1-2; clone_size: -
cdr3_aa: CASSDNLVLAPNYGYTF; cdr3_nt: TGTGCCAGCAGCGATAATCTCGTCCTGGCGCCCAACTATGGCTACACCTTC; v_call: TRBV3-1/TRBV3-2; d_call: -; j_call: TRBJ1-2; clone_size: -
cdr3_aa: CASSQERQGSEQYF; cdr3_nt: TGTGCCAGCAGCCAAGAAAGACAGGGATCCGAGCAGTACTTC; v_call: TRBV14; d_call: TRBD1; j_call: TRBJ2-7; clone_size: once
cdr3_aa: CASSQFTSRTIYF; cdr3_nt: TGTGCCAGCAGCCAATTTACAAGCCGCACCATATATTTT; v_call: TRBV3-1/TRBV3-2; d_call: -; j_call: TRBJ1-3; clone_size: -
cdr3_aa: CAWSDNRASSPLHF; cdr3_nt: TGTGCCTGGAGTGATAACAGGGCGAGTTCACCCCTCCACTTT; v_call: TRBV30; d_call: -; j_call: TRBJ1-6; clone_size: -
cdr3_aa: CSVADSEAFF; cdr3_nt: TGCAGCGTTGCCGACAGTGAAGCTTTCTTT; v_call: TRBV29-1; d_call: -; j_call: TRBJ1-1; clone_size: once
cdr3_aa: CASRRLKDRVSVLTF; cdr3_nt: TGTGCCAGCCGACGTCTGAAGGACAGGGTGAGCGTCCTGACTTTC; v_call: TRBV27; d_call: TRBD1; j_call: TRBJ2-6; clone_size: -
cdr3_aa: CASSGETYGYGYTF; cdr3_nt: TGTGCCAGCAGTGGGGAGACGTACGGATATGGCTACACCTTC; v_call: TRBV2; d_call: -; j_call: TRBJ1-2; clone_size: -
cdr3_aa: CATSRGVGAGVQPQHF; cdr3_nt: TGTGCCACCAGCAGAGGTGTGGGGGCCGGGGTTCAGCCCCAGCATTTT; v_call: TRBV15; d_call: -; j_call: TRBJ1-5; clone_size: -
cdr3_aa: CASSVPPTSGSLGEQFF; cdr3_nt: TGTGCCAGCAGTGTCCCCCCGACTAGCGGGTCCCTTGGTGAGCAGTTCTTC; v_call: TRBV27; d_call: TRBD2; j_call: TRBJ2-1; clone_size: -
cdr3_aa: CASRSGNTGELFF; cdr3_nt: TGTGCCAGCAGGTCAGGGAACACCGGGGAGCTGTTTTTT; v_call: TRBV12-3/TRBV12-4; d_call: -; j_call: TRBJ2-2; clone_size: -
cdr3_aa: CASSPFRQGFNYGYTF; cdr3_nt: TGCGCCAGCAGCCCTTTCCGACAGGGGTTTAACTATGGCTACACCTTC; v_call: TRBV4-1; d_call: TRBD1; j_call: TRBJ1-2; clone_size: -
cdr3_aa: CASSQGRGAYEQYF; cdr3_nt: TGCGCCAGCAGCCAAGGACGGGGGGCCTACGAGCAGTACTTC; v_call: TRBV4-1; d_call: TRBD2; j_call: TRBJ2-7; clone_size: few
cdr3_aa: CATSRAQRPSYEQYF; cdr3_nt: TGTGCCACCAGCAGAGCCCAGAGACCCTCCTACGAGCAGTACTTC; v_call: TRBV15; d_call: -; j_call: TRBJ2-7; clone_size: -
cdr3_aa: CASRGLGGGPGSYNEQFF; cdr3_nt: TGTGCCAGCAGGGGACTAGGGGGAGGGCCGGGCTCCTACAATGAGCAGTTCTTC; v_call: TRBV5-4; d_call: TRBD2; j_call: TRBJ2-1; clone_size: -
cdr3_aa: CASSERDRGAYEQYF; cdr3_nt: TGTGCCAGCAGTGAGAGGGACAGGGGAGCCTACGAGCAGTACTTC; v_call: TRBV2; d_call: TRBD1; j_call: TRBJ2-7; clone_size: -
cdr3_aa: CASSPYRGEGSPLHF; cdr3_nt: TGTGCCAGCAGCCCATACAGGGGTGAGGGCTCACCCCTCCACTTT; v_call: TRBV3-1/TRBV3-2; d_call: TRBD1; j_call: TRBJ1-6; clone_size: -
cdr3_aa: CASSLNGGLGTDTQYF; cdr3_nt: TGCGCCAGCAGCTTAAACGGGGGGCTCGGAACAGATACGCAGTATTTT; v_call: TRBV5-1; d_call: -; j_call: TRBJ2-3; clone_size: -
cdr3_aa: CSVKGQPNIYEQYF; cdr3_nt: TGCAGCGTTAAGGGACAGCCAAATATCTACGAGCAGTACTTC; v_call: TRBV29-1; d_call: TRBD1; j_call: TRBJ2-7; clone_size: once
cdr3_aa: CASSSLVGQYF; cdr3_nt: TGTGCCAGCAGTTCCCTCGTCGGGCAGTACTTC; v_call: TRBV5-5; d_call: -; j_call: TRBJ2-7; clone_size: -
cdr3_aa: CASRLEQGNSQPQHF; cdr3_nt: TGTGCCAGCAGGCTAGAACAGGGTAACAGTCAGCCCCAGCATTTT; v_call: TRBV28; d_call: -; j_call: TRBJ1-5; clone_size: -
cdr3_aa: CASSRGQGGTEAFF; cdr3_nt: TGCGCCAGCAGCCGGGGACAGGGCGGAACTGAAGCTTTCTTT; v_call: TRBV5-1; d_call: TRBD1; j_call: TRBJ1-1; clone_size: -
cdr3_aa: CASSQDKGFGTQYF; cdr3_nt: TGCGCCAGCAGCCAAGATAAGGGCTTCGGTACGCAGTATTTT; v_call: TRBV4-1; d_call: -; j_call: TRBJ2-3; clone_size: -
cdr3_aa: CASSYGSQGSYEQYF; cdr3_nt: TGTGCCAGCAGCTACGGATCGCAGGGTTCCTACGAGCAGTACTTC; v_call: TRBV11-2; d_call: -; j_call: TRBJ2-7; clone_size: few
cdr3_aa: CASSAGERFEQFF; cdr3_nt: TGTGCCAGCAGTGCAGGGGAGCGGTTTGAGCAGTTCTTC; v_call: TRBV2; d_call: -; j_call: TRBJ2-1; clone_size: -
cdr3_aa: CASSFRDTYEQYF; cdr3_nt: TGTGCCAGCAGTTTCCGGGACACCTACGAGCAGTACTTC; v_call: TRBV6-2/TRBV6-3; d_call: -; j_call: TRBJ2-7; clone_size: -
cdr3_aa: CASSMGLANSNVEAFF; cdr3_nt: TGTGCCAGCAGCATGGGATTGGCGAATAGTAATGTTGAAGCTTTCTTT; v_call: TRBV7-2; d_call: -; j_call: TRBJ1-1; clone_size: few
cdr3_aa: CASSLTQGLYEQYF; cdr3_nt: TGTGCCAGCAGCCTCACCCAAGGACTGTACGAGCAGTACTTC; v_call: TRBV3-1/TRBV3-2; d_call: -; j_call: TRBJ2-7; clone_size: -
cdr3_aa: CASKEARDTDTQYF; cdr3_nt: TGTGCCAGTAAGGAAGCGCGAGACACAGATACGCAGTATTTT; v_call: TRBV19; d_call: -; j_call: TRBJ2-3; clone_size: many
cdr3_aa: CVSHAGTGYEQYF; cdr3_nt: TGTGTCTCACACGCAGGGACGGGTTACGAGCAGTACTTC; v_call: TRBV19; d_call: -; j_call: TRBJ2-7; clone_size: -
cdr3_aa: CATSGGAEGNEQFF; cdr3_nt: TGCGCCACTTCGGGGGGGGCCGAAGGAAATGAGCAGTTCTTC; v_call: TRBV4-1; d_call: TRBD2; j_call: TRBJ2-1; clone_size: -